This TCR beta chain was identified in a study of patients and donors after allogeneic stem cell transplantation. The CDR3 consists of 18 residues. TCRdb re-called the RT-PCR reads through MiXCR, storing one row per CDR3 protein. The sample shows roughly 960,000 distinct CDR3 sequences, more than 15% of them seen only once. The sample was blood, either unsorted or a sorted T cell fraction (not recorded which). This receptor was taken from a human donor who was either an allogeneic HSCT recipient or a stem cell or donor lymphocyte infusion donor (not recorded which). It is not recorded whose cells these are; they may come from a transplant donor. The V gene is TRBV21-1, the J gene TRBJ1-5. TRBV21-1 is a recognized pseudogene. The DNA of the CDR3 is TGTGCCAGCAGCAAACCCCAGAGAAACCAGCTAAGCAATCAGCCCCAGCATTTT. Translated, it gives CASSKPQRNQLSNQPQHF.